The present entry profiles one T cell receptor beta chain with its context. The data belong to a study of blood T cell repertoires in COVID-19. Study at large: Nucleic acid was either cDNA or gDNA, and it came from T cells, B-cell-depleted T cells, or PBMCs.

Original analysis: Amplification of reference gene primers was used by the study to estimate nucleated cell counts. Sequencing was performed with immunoSEQ multiplex PCR; in TCRdb, only in-frame clones are kept and a portion is missing. V, J and clone size are those of that table, while D and trimming were read from the DNA. This sample has hundreds of thousands of clones; 75% to 90% occur once, and the top ten carry 1.1%. Per germline, CDR1 SGHRS and CDR2 YFSETQ. V lost 0 bases and J 13 bases, leaving 10 bases between the germline ends. This CDR3 is 12 amino acids long. Study members were between about 18 and 100 years old and lived in 24 US regions. Cohort placement rested on clinical history that participants reported themselves.

The chain carries TRBV5-1 and TRBJ1-4; perhaps TRBD1 as D (6 bases). The sequencing input was PBMCs or T cells enriched from blood (not recorded which). The TCR originated in a man aged 25 to 45 who had recovered from COVID-19. DNA for the CDR3: TGCGCCAGCAGCTTGGACACAGGGAGACTGTTTTTT. This encodes CASSLDTGRLFF.